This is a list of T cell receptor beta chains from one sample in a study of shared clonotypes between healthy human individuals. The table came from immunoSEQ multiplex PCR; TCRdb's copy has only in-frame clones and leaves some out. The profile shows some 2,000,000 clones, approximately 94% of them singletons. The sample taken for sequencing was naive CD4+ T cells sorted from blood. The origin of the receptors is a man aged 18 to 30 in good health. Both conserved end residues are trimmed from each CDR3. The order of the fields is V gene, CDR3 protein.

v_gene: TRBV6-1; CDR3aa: ASSDEGGTTYEQY
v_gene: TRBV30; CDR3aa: AWGEKYRVSGGTQY
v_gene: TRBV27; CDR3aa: ASSLRGAAYEQY
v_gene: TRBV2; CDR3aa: ASSVFGEQF
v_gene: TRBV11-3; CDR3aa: ASSSYLGDTQY
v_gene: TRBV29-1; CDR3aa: SVASRTGMNTEAF
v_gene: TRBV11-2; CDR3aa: ASTRQGQGWHEQY
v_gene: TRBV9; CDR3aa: ASSVGSAVALYEQY
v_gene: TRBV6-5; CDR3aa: ASSYSPTGFGEQY
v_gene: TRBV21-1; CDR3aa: AGEIGEKLF
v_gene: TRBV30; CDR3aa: AWSMGERPTSFSSYGYT